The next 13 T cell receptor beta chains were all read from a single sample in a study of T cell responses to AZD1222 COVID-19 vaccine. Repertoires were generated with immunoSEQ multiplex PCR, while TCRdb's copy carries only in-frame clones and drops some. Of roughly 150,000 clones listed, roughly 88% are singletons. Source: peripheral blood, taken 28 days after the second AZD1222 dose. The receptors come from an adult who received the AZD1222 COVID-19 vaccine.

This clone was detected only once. The CDR3 reads CASSADRLDTQYF. CDR3 DNA: TGTGCCAGCTCAGCCGACAGATTAGATACGCAGTATTTT. The chain links TRBV18 to TRBJ2-3, with D maybe TRBD1 (5 bases). The CDR3 is made up of 13 amino acids. Between the trimmed V and J ends, which lost 5 bases and 5 bases, there was a span of 11 bases. Per the germline V gene, CDR1 is KGHSH and CDR2 is LQKENI.

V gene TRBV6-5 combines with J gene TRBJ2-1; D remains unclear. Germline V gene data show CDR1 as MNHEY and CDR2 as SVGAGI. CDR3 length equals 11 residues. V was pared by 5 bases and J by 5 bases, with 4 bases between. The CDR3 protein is CASSKNNEQFF. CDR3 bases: TGTGCCAGCAGTAAAAACAATGAGCAGTTCTTC.

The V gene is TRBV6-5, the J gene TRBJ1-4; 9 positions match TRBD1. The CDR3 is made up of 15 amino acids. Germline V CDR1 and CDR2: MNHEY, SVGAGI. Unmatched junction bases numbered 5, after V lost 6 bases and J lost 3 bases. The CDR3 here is CASRPTGGSNEKLFF. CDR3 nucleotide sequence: TGTGCCAGCAGGCCGACAGGGGGGTCTAATGAAAAACTGTTTTTT.

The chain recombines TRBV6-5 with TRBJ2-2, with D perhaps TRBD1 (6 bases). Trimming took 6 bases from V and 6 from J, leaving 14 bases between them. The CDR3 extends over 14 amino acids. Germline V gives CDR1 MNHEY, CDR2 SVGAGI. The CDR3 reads CASRSTGSSGELFF. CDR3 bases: TGTGCCAGCAGGTCTACAGGGAGCTCCGGGGAGCTGTTTTTT.

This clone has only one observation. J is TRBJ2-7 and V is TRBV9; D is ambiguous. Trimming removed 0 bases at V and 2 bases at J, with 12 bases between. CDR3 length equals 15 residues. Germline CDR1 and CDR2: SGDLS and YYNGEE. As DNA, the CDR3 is TGTGCCAGCAGCGTAGCCCCCCGAGGCACCTACGAGCAGTACTTC. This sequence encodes CASSVAPRGTYEQYF.

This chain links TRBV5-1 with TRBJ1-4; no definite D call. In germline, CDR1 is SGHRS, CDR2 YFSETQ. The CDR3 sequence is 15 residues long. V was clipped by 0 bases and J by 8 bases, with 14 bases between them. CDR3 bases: TGCGCCAGCAGCTTGGCCTTGGGATTTGGGGAAAAACTGTTTTTT. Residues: CASSLALGFGEKLFF.

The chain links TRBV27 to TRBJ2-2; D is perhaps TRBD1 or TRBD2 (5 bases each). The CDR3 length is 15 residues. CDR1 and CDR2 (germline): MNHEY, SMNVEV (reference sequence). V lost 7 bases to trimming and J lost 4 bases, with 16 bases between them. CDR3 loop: CASTIISGPTGELFF. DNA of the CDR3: TGTGCCAGCACCATAATATCGGGACCCACCGGGGAGCTGTTTTTT.

The CDR3 is CSASWTSGKYEQYF. The CDR3 nucleotides are TGCAGTGCTAGTTGGACTAGCGGGAAGTACGAGCAGTACTTC. The rearrangement joins TRBV20-1 to TRBJ2-7; 12 nucleotides line up with TRBD2. Trimming at V came to 3 bases and at J to 4 bases, leaving 4 bases not matched to a gene. The CDR3 spans 14 residues. Germline CDR1 reads DFQATT; CDR2 reads SNEGSKA (reference sequence).

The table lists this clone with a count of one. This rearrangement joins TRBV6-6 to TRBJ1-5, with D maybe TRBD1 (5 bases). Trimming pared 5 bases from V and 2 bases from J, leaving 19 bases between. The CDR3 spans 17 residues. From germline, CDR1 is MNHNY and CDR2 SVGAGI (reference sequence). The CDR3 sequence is CASSPKSQGLGNQPQHF. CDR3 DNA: TGTGCCAGCAGTCCCAAATCCCAGGGTTTGGGCAATCAGCCCCAGCATTTT.

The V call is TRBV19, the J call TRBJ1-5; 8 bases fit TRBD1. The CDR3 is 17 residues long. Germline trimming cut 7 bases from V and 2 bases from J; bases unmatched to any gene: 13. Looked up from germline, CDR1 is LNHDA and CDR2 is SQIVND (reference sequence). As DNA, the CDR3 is TGTGCCAGTACGGCGGACAGGGCCCCCCTTGGCAATCAGCCCCAGCATTTT. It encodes CASTADRAPLGNQPQHF.

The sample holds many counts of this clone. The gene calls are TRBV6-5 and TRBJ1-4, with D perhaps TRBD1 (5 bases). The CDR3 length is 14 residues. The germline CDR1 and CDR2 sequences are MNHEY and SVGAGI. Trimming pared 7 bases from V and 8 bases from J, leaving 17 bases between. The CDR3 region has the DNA TGTGCCAGCACCGGAGGGACGGTGGGGGAAAAACTGTTTTTT. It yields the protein CASTGGTVGEKLFF.

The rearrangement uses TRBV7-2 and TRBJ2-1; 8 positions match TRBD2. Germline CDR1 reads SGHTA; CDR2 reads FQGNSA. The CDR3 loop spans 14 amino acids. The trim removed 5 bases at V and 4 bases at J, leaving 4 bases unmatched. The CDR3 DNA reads TGTGCCAGCAGCCCAGGACTAGCTTACAATGAGCAGTTCTTC. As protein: CASSPGLAYNEQFF.

The CDR3 loop is CAISEAVSLSGNTIYF. The CDR3 DNA follows: TGTGCCATCAGTGAGGCGGTCAGCCTCTCTGGAAACACCATATATTTT. This rearrangement joins TRBV10-3 to TRBJ1-3; no clear D. This CDR3 spans 16 amino acids. CDR1 is ENHRY and CDR2 is SYGVKD in the germline V gene. With 2 bases removed from V and 0 bases from J, the gap between germline ends came to 11 bases.